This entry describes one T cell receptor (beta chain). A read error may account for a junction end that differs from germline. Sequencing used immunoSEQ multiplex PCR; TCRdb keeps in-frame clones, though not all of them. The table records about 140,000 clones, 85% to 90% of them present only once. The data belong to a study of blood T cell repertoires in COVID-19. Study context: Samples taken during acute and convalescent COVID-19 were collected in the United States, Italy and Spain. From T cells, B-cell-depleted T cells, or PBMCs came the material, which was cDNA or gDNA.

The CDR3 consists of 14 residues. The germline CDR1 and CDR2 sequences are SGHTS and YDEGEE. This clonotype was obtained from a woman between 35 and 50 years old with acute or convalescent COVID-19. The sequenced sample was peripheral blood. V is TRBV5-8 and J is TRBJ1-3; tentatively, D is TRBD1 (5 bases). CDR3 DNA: TGTGCCAGCAGTTTGGGACTGAGGGGAAACACCATATATTTT. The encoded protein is CASSLGLRGNTIYF.